This T cell receptor (beta chain) was profiled in a study of T-cell reconstitution after alpha-beta-depleted transplantation in children. CDR1 is SGHTA and CDR2 is FQGNSA in the germline V gene. This CDR3 spans 16 amino acids. J lost 0 bases, V lost 4 bases, and 7 bases had no gene match. Study-wide points: Surviving recipient cells, namely T cells and thymic progenitors, were the source of high day-60 TCRbeta diversity in some patients. It was reported that alpha-beta T cells came from several hundred expanded graft clones (about two months after transplant). Most T-cell counts and diversity one year after the transplant came from T cells that were newly produced.

As it was prepared, the TCRbeta library received unique molecular identifiers. TCRdb used MiXCR to reprocess the PCR reads, holding one entry per CDR3 protein. The table records about 160,000 distinct CDR3 sequences, around 10% of them present only once. This clonotype occurred many times. What it binds is unknown. This receptor was identified in a boy aged 2 to 10 with acute myeloid leukemia, due to receive a stem cell transplant. This chain uses TRBV7-2 with TRBJ2-5, with 8 bases lining up with TRBD1. The sample in question was PBMCs, obtained before TCRalphabeta/CD19-depleted stem cell transplant. In DNA form, the CDR3 reads TGTGCCAGCAGCTCGGGACAGGCAATGTACCAAGAGACCCAGTACTTC. Residues: CASSSGQAMYQETQYF.